This passage covers 18 T cell receptor beta chains from one sample sequenced in a study of OX40 agonist ivuxolimab in advanced cancers. The protocol was immunoSEQ multiplex PCR, while the TCRdb copy is restricted to in-frame clones and leaves out a portion. The sample lists roughly 92,000 clones, about 93% seen once, with 0.81% in the top ten. Sample: CD4+ or CD8+ T cells sorted from blood, taken in a trial of the OX40 agonist ivuxolimab. These receptors originate from an adult with an advanced solid tumor such as melanoma, head and neck, liver or kidney cancer.

This sequence joins TRBV30 and TRBJ1-3; D uncertain. This CDR3 region has 14 residues. The germline V and J ends were trimmed by 3 bases and 5 bases, with 14 bases remaining between them. Germline lookup yields CDR1 GTSNPN and CDR2 SVGIG (reference sequence). The CDR3 coding sequence is TGTGCCTGGAGGGAGGAAACAGCTCGAAACACCATATATTTT. Translation gives CAWREETARNTIYF. Variable domain in full (rest from reference TRBV30 and TRBJ1-3): SQTIHQWPATLVQPVGSPLSLECTVEGTSNPNLYWYRQAAGRGLQLLFYSVGIGQISSEVPQNLSASRPQDRQFILSSKKLLLSDSGFYLCAWREETARNTIYFGEGSWLTVV.

This chain uses TRBV28 with TRBJ2-4; 9 bases match TRBD1. Germline V gene lookup returns CDR1 MDHEN and CDR2 SYDVKM. The CDR3 has 19 amino acids. V gave up 3 bases and J gave up 1 base; unmatched junction bases: 13. DNA for the CDR3: TGTGCCAGCAGTTTTGGTCGACAGGGGGGCCCGGTGGCCAAAAACATTCAGTACTTC. It is translated as CASSFGRQGGPVAKNIQYF.

The count of this clone is one. V and J are TRBV9 and TRBJ2-1; a weak D match, TRBD1 (6 bases). The CDR3 loop spans 16 amino acids. Between the trimmed V and J ends, which lost 0 bases and 10 bases, there was a span of 20 bases. In germline, CDR1 is SGDLS, CDR2 YYNGEE. The CDR3 nucleotides are TGTGCCAGCAGCGTAGGTGGGCAGGGGATATCTGGGGAGCAGTTCTTC. It translates to CASSVGGQGISGEQFF.

The chain couples TRBV15 to TRBJ2-5; TRBD1 is a possible D gene (6 bases). Trimming removed 5 bases from V and 3 bases from J, with 16 bases in between. The CDR3 is 15 amino acids. The germline gives CDR1 LNHNV, CDR2 YYDKDF (reference sequence). The CDR3 DNA is TGTGCCACCAGCGAGGGGAACAGGGTGGAAGAGACCCAGTACTTC. This encodes CATSEGNRVEETQYF.

The rearrangement links TRBV19 to TRBJ2-7, with 11 bases matching TRBD1. CDR3 length equals 20 residues. CDR1 is LNHDA and CDR2 is SQIVND in the germline V gene (reference sequence). V lost 5 bases and J lost 2; bases outside the gene matches: 20. CDR3 bases: TGTGCCAGTAGTCTTTCGACGGGACAGGGGGTCACGTACAACCCCTACGAGCAGTACTTC. Amino acids: CASSLSTGQGVTYNPYEQYF.

The J gene is TRBJ1-1, the V gene TRBV5-6; D possibly corresponds to TRBD1 (5 bases). Trimming shortened V by 2 bases and J by 0 bases, and 20 bases separated the two germline ends. Germline values: CDR1 SGHDT, CDR2 YYEEEE. There are 18 residues in the CDR3. CDR3 sequence reads: CASSLSGGRQTMNTEAFF. As DNA, the CDR3 is TGTGCCAGCAGCTTAAGCGGGGGTCGACAGACCATGAACACTGAAGCTTTCTTT. Together with reference TRBV5-6 and TRBJ1-1, the CDR3 gives the full variable domain: DAGVTQSPTHLIKTRGQQVTLRCSPKSGHDTVSWYQQALGQGPQFIFQYYEEEERQRGNFPDRFSGHQFPNYSSELNVNALLLGDSALYLCASSLSGGRQTMNTEAFFGQGTRLTVV.

The rearrangement joins TRBV10-2 to TRBJ2-7, with D uncertain. Trimming left V 3 bases short and J 7 bases short, with 4 bases between. The CDR3 totals 10 residues. Looked up from germline, CDR1 is WSHSY and CDR2 is SAAADI. The CDR3, as DNA: TGCGCCAGCAGTGAAGGAGAGCAGTACTTC. It translates to CASSEGEQYF.

The chain couples TRBV19 to TRBJ1-1; D might be TRBD1 (5 bases). CDR1 is LNHDA and CDR2 is SQIVND in the germline V gene (reference sequence). Deletions cut 3 bases from V and 4 bases from J, with 12 bases between. The CDR3 covers 14 residues. DNA for the CDR3: TGTGCCAGTAGTATTCAGGGAGAGAGCACTGAAGCTTTCTTT. Translating gives CASSIQGESTEAFF.

The chain combines TRBV6-6 with TRBJ2-1; a possible D gene is TRBD2 (5 bases). Trimming removed 5 bases at V and 8 bases at J, with 13 bases between. This CDR3 is 13 amino acids long. Per germline, CDR1 MNHNY and CDR2 SVGAGI (reference sequence). CDR3 region: CASSPPSTDEQFF. CDR3 coding DNA: TGTGCCAGCAGTCCCCCTAGCACAGATGAGCAGTTCTTC.

The rearrangement uses TRBV7-8 and TRBJ1-5; D gene ambiguous. The CDR3 has 15 residues. Looked up from germline, CDR1 is SGHVS and CDR2 is FQNEAQ. V was clipped by 2 bases and J by 4 bases, with 12 bases between them. This chain's CDR3 is CASSLRREYNQPQHF. CDR3 sequence (DNA): TGTGCCAGCAGCTTAAGGAGGGAATATAATCAGCCCCAGCATTTT.

The rearrangement joins TRBV30 to TRBJ1-5; no firm D call. Trimming cost V 2 bases and J 4 bases, with 9 bases left between them. The germline CDR1 and CDR2 sequences are GTSNPN and SVGIG (reference sequence). This CDR3 has 13 amino acids. DNA for the CDR3: TGTGCCTGGAGTTGGCAGACAAATCAGCCCCAGCATTTT. Its protein product is CAWSWQTNQPQHF.

The CDR3 loop is CASSLPVDSGANVLTF. CDR3 nucleotide sequence: TGTGCCAGCAGCTTACCGGTGGACTCTGGGGCCAACGTCCTGACTTTC. This chain connects TRBV7-3 to TRBJ2-6; unclear D gene. Trimming stripped 2 bases from V and 0 bases from J, with 8 bases between. The CDR3 loop spans 16 amino acids. CDR1 and CDR2 (germline): SGHTA, FQGTGA.

The CDR3 DNA reads TGTGCCAGCAGCATACAGGGCACGTACACCGGGGAGCTGTTTTTT. It encodes CASSIQGTYTGELFF. The genes are TRBV7-8 and TRBJ2-2; D may be TRBD1 (6 bases). CDR1 and CDR2 from the germline V gene are SGHVS and FQNEAQ. V shed 5 bases and J shed 3 bases, with 13 bases lying between them. The length of the CDR3 is 15 residues.

The rearrangement joins TRBV7-2 to TRBJ1-1; 7 bases are a match to TRBD1. The CDR3 runs 16 residues. The junction had 9 bases not matched to a gene; V was cut back by 2 bases and J by 3 bases. Germline CDR1 and CDR2: SGHTA and FQGNSA. The CDR3 DNA is TGTGCCAGCAGCTTACGACAGGGAAGGACTTACACTGAAGCTTTCTTT. It codes for CASSLRQGRTYTEAFF.

The chain employs TRBV28 and TRBJ1-4; no clear D. V lost 7 bases, J lost 4 bases, and 10 bases lay in between. Germline loops: CDR1 MDHEN, CDR2 SYDVKM. The CDR3 has 13 residues. The CDR3 region is CASTSVINEKLFF. The CDR3, as DNA: TGTGCCAGCACGTCAGTGATTAATGAAAAACTGTTTTTT.

This clone was recorded once. This rearrangement joins TRBV7-2 to TRBJ1-2, with 7 bases matching TRBD1. The germline V gene encodes CDR1 SGHTA and CDR2 FQGNSA. With V trimmed by 1 base and J by 4 bases, 15 bases remained unmatched. This CDR3 region has 18 residues. CDR3 residues: CASSLVPSQGVGGYGYTF. CDR3 nucleotide sequence: TGTGCCAGCAGCTTAGTACCCTCCCAGGGGGTAGGGGGCTATGGCTACACCTTC.

As DNA, the CDR3 is TGTGCCAGCAGCTCAGGCCACAATGAGCAGTTCTTC. It yields the protein CASSSGHNEQFF. The chain links TRBV7-2 to TRBJ2-1; the D is unclear. V shed 4 bases and J shed 5 bases, with 6 bases lying between them. Germline lookup yields CDR1 SGHTA and CDR2 FQGNSA. The CDR3 spans 12 residues.

J is TRBJ2-7 and V is TRBV7-2, with D perhaps TRBD2 (6 bases). The CDR3 runs to 15 residues. CDR1 and CDR2 from the germline V gene are SGHTA and FQGNSA. Between the trimmed V and J ends, which lost 3 bases and 5 bases, there was a span of 17 bases. DNA for the CDR3: TGTGCCAGCAGCTTGGCCGGGACGGAGGGCCACGAGCAGTACTTC. Its protein is CASSLAGTEGHEQYF.